The entry below describes one T cell receptor beta chain. Its antigen is unknown. The data stem from a study of cytomegalovirus exposure and HLA in healthy donors. Study details: Genotyping of 398 donors showed that roughly 83% belonged to the Caucasian-associated ancestry cluster. General study findings and limits: For most TCR sequences rarity was the rule, although some public TCRs occurred in many donors. What was likely a sequencing artifact was a cluster of highly shared sequence variants.

Germline CDR1 SGHNT, CDR2 YYREEE (reference sequence). Trimming removed 0 bases from V and 3 bases from J, with 6 bases in between. The CDR3 covers 13 residues. The primer mix had 60 Vbeta and 13 Jbeta primers. Some clones are missing from TCRdb's copy, which holds only in-frame ones; the method was immunoSEQ multiplex PCR. The sample includes more than 95,000 clones, around 72% of them seen just once. When sampled, the donors appeared nominally healthy, though they likely had unrecorded immune exposures. The sequenced sample was PBMCs. V gene TRBV5-4 combines with J gene TRBJ1-2; tentatively, D is TRBD1 (5 bases). The sequence was collected from a man aged 25-45 years in good health and CMV-seronegative. CDR3 sequence (DNA): TGTGCCAGCAGCTTGGACAGGTACTATGGCTACACCTTC. Residues: CASSLDRYYGYTF.